The 4 T cell receptor beta chains below come from one sample, sequenced in a study of T cells in tuberculosis. Time point indicated: new active TB diagnosis, blood taken before or within 7 days of starting treatment. Here immunoSEQ multiplex PCR was the method, and the copy in TCRdb shows in-frame clones only, minus some. Seen here are 29,000 or so clones, 92% observed once, and the top ten hold 6.5% to 7%. The sample was PBMCs, taken at tuberculosis diagnosis. These receptors came from an adult with tuberculosis.

The chain uses TRBV25-1 and TRBJ2-3; 7 positions agree with TRBD1. The CDR3 spans 13 residues. The ends lost 5 bases at V and 3 bases at J; junction bases unmatched: 2. CDR1 and CDR2 from the germline V gene are MGHDK and SYGVNS. CDR3 amino acids: CASSLTGTDTQYF. CDR3 nucleotides: TGTGCCAGCAGTCTGACAGGGACAGATACGCAGTATTTT.

J is TRBJ2-7 and V is TRBV7-9; TRBD1 matches 8 bases. Germline CDR1 and CDR2: SEHNR and FQNEAQ (reference sequence). The ends lost 1 base at V and 6 bases at J; junction bases unmatched: 5. The CDR3 totals 14 residues. DNA for the CDR3: TGTGCCAGCAGCTTAGTAGACGGGACAGGCGAGCAGTACTTC. It is translated as CASSLVDGTGEQYF.

The chain combines TRBV5-4 with TRBJ2-4, with a tentative D call TRBD1 (5 bases). This CDR3 is built from 17 residues. Germline V lookup: CDR1 SGHNT, CDR2 YYREEE (reference sequence). V gave up 0 bases and J gave up 1 base, with 14 bases separating them. Here the CDR3 reads CASSLAPRPGAKNIQYF. CDR3 DNA sequence: TGTGCCAGCAGCTTGGCGCCGCGACCAGGGGCCAAAAACATTCAGTACTTC.

This chain uses TRBV7-3 with TRBJ2-1; D may be TRBD1 (6 bases). Germline V gene sequence: CDR1 SGHTA, CDR2 FQGTGA. The CDR3 has 14 residues. V was cut by 3 bases and J by 6 bases, with 12 bases left in between. CDR3 nucleotides: TGTGCCAGCAGCTTTGGGGGCAGGGGCAATGAGCAGTTCTTC. Encoded protein: CASSFGGRGNEQFF. Supplemented by reference TRBV7-3 and TRBJ2-1, the full variable domain reads GAGVSQTPSNKVTEKGKYVELRCDPISGHTALYWYRQSLGQGPEFLIYFQGTGAADDSGLPNDRFFAVRPEGSVSTLKIQRTERGDSAVYLCASSFGGRGNEQFFGPGTRLTVL.